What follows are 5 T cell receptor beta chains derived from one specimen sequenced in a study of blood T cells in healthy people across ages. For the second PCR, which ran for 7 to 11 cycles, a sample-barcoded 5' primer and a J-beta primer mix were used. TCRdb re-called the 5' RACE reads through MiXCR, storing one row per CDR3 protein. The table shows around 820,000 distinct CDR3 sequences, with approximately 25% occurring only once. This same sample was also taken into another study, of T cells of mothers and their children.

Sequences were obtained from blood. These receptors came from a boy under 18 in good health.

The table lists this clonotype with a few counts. The CDR3 spells CSVVGGGLSYNEQFF. For the CDR3, the DNA is TGCAGCGTTGTCGGCGGGGGCCTTTCCTACAATGAGCAGTTCTTC. This chain joins TRBV29-1 and TRBJ2-1; possible D gene TRBD2, 7 bases. The germline V and J ends were trimmed by 4 bases and 1 base, with 14 bases remaining between them. This CDR3 has 15 residues. The V gene's germline CDR1 is SQVTM and CDR2 ANQGSEA.

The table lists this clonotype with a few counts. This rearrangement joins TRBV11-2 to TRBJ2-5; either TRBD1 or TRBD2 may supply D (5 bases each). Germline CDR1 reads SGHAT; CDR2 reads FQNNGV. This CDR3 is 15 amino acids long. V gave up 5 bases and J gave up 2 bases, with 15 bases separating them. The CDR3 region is CASSRALGVQETQYF. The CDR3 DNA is TGTGCCAGCAGCAGAGCCTTGGGGGTTCAAGAGACCCAGTACTTC.

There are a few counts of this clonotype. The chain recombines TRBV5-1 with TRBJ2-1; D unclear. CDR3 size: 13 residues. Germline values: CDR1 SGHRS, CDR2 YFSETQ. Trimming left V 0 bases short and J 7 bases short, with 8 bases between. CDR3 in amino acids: CASSLAWRNEQFF. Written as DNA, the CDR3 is TGCGCCAGCAGCTTGGCCTGGAGAAATGAGCAGTTCTTC.

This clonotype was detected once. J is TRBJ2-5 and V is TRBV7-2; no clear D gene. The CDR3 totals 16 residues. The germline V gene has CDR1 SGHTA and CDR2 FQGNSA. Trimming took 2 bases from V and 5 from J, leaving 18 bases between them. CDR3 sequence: CASSLPLGLLRETQYF. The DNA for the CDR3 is TGTGCCAGCAGCTTACCCCTTGGGTTGTTGCGGGAGACCCAGTACTTC.

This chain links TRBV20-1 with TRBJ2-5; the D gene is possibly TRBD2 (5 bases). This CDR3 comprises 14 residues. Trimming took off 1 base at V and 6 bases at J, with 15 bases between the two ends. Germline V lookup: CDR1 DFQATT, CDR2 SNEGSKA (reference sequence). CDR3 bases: TGCAGTGCTAGAGCGGAGGCTGATAGTCAGACCCAGTACTTC. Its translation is CSARAEADSQTQYF.